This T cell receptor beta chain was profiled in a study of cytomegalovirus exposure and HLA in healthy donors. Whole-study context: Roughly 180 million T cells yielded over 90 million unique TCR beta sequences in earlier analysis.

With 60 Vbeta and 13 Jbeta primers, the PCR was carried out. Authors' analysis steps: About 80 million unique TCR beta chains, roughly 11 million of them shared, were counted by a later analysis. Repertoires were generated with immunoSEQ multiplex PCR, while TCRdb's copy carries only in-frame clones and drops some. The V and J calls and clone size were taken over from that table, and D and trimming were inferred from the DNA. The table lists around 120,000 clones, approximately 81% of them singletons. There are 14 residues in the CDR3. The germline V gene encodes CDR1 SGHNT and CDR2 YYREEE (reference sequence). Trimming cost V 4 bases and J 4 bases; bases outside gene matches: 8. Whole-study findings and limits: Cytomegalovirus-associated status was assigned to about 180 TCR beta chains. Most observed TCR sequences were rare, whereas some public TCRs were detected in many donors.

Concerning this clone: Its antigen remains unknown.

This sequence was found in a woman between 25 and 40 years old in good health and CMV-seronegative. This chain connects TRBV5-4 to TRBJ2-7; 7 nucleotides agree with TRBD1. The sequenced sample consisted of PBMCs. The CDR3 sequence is CASSMDGTEYEQYF. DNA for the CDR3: TGTGCCAGCAGCATGGATGGGACAGAGTACGAGCAGTACTTC.